Shown below are 29 T cell receptor beta chains from a single sample sequenced in a study of spatial heterogeneity in lung cancer (dated by TCRdb to the late 2010s). The method behind the library was 5' RACE. Sequencing was carried out with a NextSeq 500. The public reads were reanalyzed by TCRdb: fastp trimming at Q25, MiXCR alignment, in-frame beta chains only. Each CDR3 protein appears once, grouped with its most common genes and DNA. Here the sample has approximately 3,100 distinct CDR3 sequences; 4.7% occur a single time. The top ten constitute about 15% of the sample. Read against the paper, the sample's time point label means: sample taken at primary tumor resection. The sequencing here drew on normal lung tissue next to the tumor, taken at surgery. Every receptor here comes from a male donor with early-stage non-small cell lung cancer.

The chain carries TRBV20-1 and TRBJ1-1, with TRBD1 matching 7 bases. From germline, CDR1 is DFQATT and CDR2 SNEGSKA (reference sequence). The CDR3 extends over 12 amino acids. V lost 8 bases, J lost 6 bases, and 9 bases stayed unmatched. CDR3 coding DNA: TGCAGTCCTTTTAAGACAGGGTCTGAAGCTTTCTTT. Amino acid sequence: CSPFKTGSEAFF.

This clonotype is labeled as medium-sized (0.01 to 0.1%). The rearrangement joins TRBV5-1 to TRBJ2-7; 7 nucleotides agree with TRBD1. The germline V gene encodes CDR1 SGHRS and CDR2 YFSETQ. The CDR3 consists of 15 residues. V was pared by 0 bases and J by 2 bases, with 5 bases of the junction left unmatched. CDR3 DNA sequence: TGCGCCAGCAGCTTGGCGGGACAGCTACCCTACGAGCAGTACTTC. Translation gives CASSLAGQLPYEQYF.

This clonotype turned up a few times. The chain employs TRBV20-1 and TRBJ2-3; TRBD2 aligns across 11 bases. Germline V gene lookup returns CDR1 DFQATT and CDR2 SNEGSKA (reference sequence). This CDR3 spans 16 amino acids. Unmatched junction bases numbered 9, after V lost 5 bases and J lost 2 bases. The CDR3 DNA follows: TGCAGTGCTCACCGACTAGCGGGGACTCTCACAGATACGCAGTATTTT. Amino acid sequence: CSAHRLAGTLTDTQYF.

This clonotype rates as medium-sized. The CDR3 DNA is TGTGCCAGCAGCCCCCCGGGGACAGGGGTAGATACGCAGTATTTT. It codes for CASSPPGTGVDTQYF. V is TRBV12-3 or TRBV12-4 and J is TRBJ2-3; 10 bases align to TRBD1. The V segment lost 6 bases and the J segment 5 bases; nucleotides outside the gene matches: 8. CDR3 size: 15 residues.

This clonotype ranks as medium-sized. This rearrangement joins TRBV28 to TRBJ2-2; 7 bases line up with TRBD1. The CDR3 is 16 residues long. The V gene's germline CDR1 is MDHEN and CDR2 SYDVKM. V lost 8 bases and J lost 0; bases outside the gene matches: 9. The CDR3 spells CASPPPGTANTGELFF. CDR3 DNA: TGTGCCAGCCCTCCACCGGGGACAGCGAACACCGGGGAGCTGTTTTTT.

This clonotype rates as medium-sized. V and J are TRBV7-3 and TRBJ2-3; D is uncertain. V lost 2 bases and J lost 1, with 10 bases in between. CDR3 length: 15 amino acids. Looked up from germline, CDR1 is SGHTA and CDR2 is FQGTGA. The CDR3 DNA follows: TGTGCCAGCAGCTTAGGAGAGACACGCACAGATACGCAGTATTTT. Encoded protein: CASSLGETRTDTQYF. Combining the CDR3 with reference TRBV7-3 and TRBJ2-3 gives the whole variable domain GAGVSQTPSNKVTEKGKYVELRCDPISGHTALYWYRQSLGQGPEFLIYFQGTGAADDSGLPNDRFFAVRPEGSVSTLKIQRTERGDSAVYLCASSLGETRTDTQYFGPGTRLTVL.

This clonotype is medium-sized within its sample. CDR3 coding DNA: TGTGCCAGCAGCCGTGTTCCCGACGGCACAGATACGCAGTATTTT. Protein: CASSRVPDGTDTQYF. This sequence joins TRBV7-9 and TRBJ2-3; D is unresolved. Per the germline V gene, CDR1 is SEHNR and CDR2 is FQNEAQ (reference sequence). Trimming removed 5 bases from V and 1 base from J, with 13 bases in between. The CDR3 contains 15 residues.

In its sample, this clonotype is medium-sized (0.01 to 0.1%). The J gene is TRBJ2-7, the V gene TRBV2; 7 nucleotides align to TRBD2. This CDR3 is 14 amino acids long. Per germline, CDR1 SNHLY and CDR2 FYNNEI. The V segment lost 7 bases and the J segment 0 bases; nucleotides outside the gene matches: 6. CDR3 region: CASMYLADSYEQYF. The CDR3 region has the DNA TGTGCCAGCATGTATCTAGCGGACTCCTACGAGCAGTACTTC.

This clonotype is deemed large (0.1 to 1%). The chain's CDR3 is CASTPTRGSYNEQFF. In DNA, the CDR3 is TGTGCCAGCACCCCTACTAGAGGTTCCTACAATGAGCAGTTCTTC. This chain connects TRBV2 to TRBJ2-1; D may be TRBD2 (5 bases). The CDR3 extends over 15 amino acids. Trimming cost V 7 bases and J 1 base, with 14 bases left between them. Germline loops: CDR1 SNHLY, CDR2 FYNNEI.

In its sample, this clonotype ranks as medium-sized. The J gene is TRBJ2-2, the V gene TRBV12-3 or TRBV12-4; a weak D match, TRBD1 (7 bases). The CDR3 contains 15 residues. Trimming removed 5 bases at V and 6 bases at J, with 16 bases between. The CDR3, as DNA: TGTGCCAGCAGTACCCGACAGGGAGGCCCCGGGGAGCTGTTTTTT. Translated, it gives CASSTRQGGPGELFF.

This clonotype counts as medium-sized (0.01 to 0.1%). The V and J genes are TRBV19 and TRBJ1-2, with TRBD1 as a possible D gene (6 bases). V was trimmed by 6 bases and J by 7 bases, leaving 27 bases between them. Germline V lookup: CDR1 LNHDA, CDR2 SQIVND (reference sequence). This CDR3 is 17 amino acids long. The CDR3: CASRALKTGPAVGGYTF. CDR3 coding DNA: TGTGCCAGTAGAGCCCTGAAGACAGGTCCGGCGGTAGGTGGCTACACCTTC.

This clonotype ranks as medium-sized. This chain joins TRBV7-2 and TRBJ2-5; unclear D gene. This CDR3 is built from 14 residues. Per the germline V gene, CDR1 is SGHTA and CDR2 is FQGNSA. Trimming left V 7 bases short and J 4 bases short, with 16 bases between. The CDR3 reads CASTPRDKAETQYF. The CDR3 bases are TGTGCCAGCACCCCCAGAGATAAAGCAGAGACCCAGTACTTC.

The chain recombines TRBV7-9 with TRBJ2-4; 10 bases are shared with TRBD2. The CDR3 sequence is 14 residues long. The germline V gene has CDR1 SEHNR and CDR2 FQNEAQ (reference sequence). With V trimmed by 4 bases and J by 4 bases, 1 base remained unmatched. The DNA of the CDR3 is TGTGCCAGCAGCTCACTAGCGGGAAAAAACATTCAGTACTTC. Protein sequence: CASSSLAGKNIQYF.

This clonotype came up a few times. V is TRBV4-3 and J is TRBJ1-1; D is ambiguous. CDR1 is LGHNA, CDR2 YSLEER, per germline. V dropped 4 bases and J dropped 4 bases, with 13 bases sitting between them. This CDR3 contains 14 residues. CDR3 loop: CASSRREGSTEAFF. The CDR3, as DNA: TGCGCCAGCAGCCGTCGTGAGGGTAGCACTGAAGCTTTCTTT.

This clonotype is medium-sized within its sample. The chain uses TRBV7-9 and TRBJ1-1; the D gene is possibly TRBD1 (6 bases). CDR3 length: 16 amino acids. The germline gives CDR1 SEHNR, CDR2 FQNEAQ (reference sequence). The V end was cut by 5 bases, the J end by 5 bases, with 21 bases between. CDR3 sequence (DNA): TGTGCCAGCAGCCAAGATCAGGGGTCGGCGGGGACTGAAGCTTTCTTT. Protein product: CASSQDQGSAGTEAFF.

This clonotype has only a few counts. The chain combines TRBV10-3 with TRBJ1-1, with no clear D. The V and J ends lost 3 bases and 1 base respectively, with 9 bases between them. The CDR3 is 14 amino acids. The germline V gene has CDR1 ENHRY and CDR2 SYGVKD. CDR3: CAISEKGGNTEAFF. The CDR3 DNA is TGTGCCATCAGTGAAAAGGGCGGGAACACTGAAGCTTTCTTT.

Within the sample, this clonotype is medium-sized. V usage is TRBV2 and J usage is TRBJ2-5; 7 bases are a match to TRBD1. The CDR3 sequence is 13 residues long. Trimming removed 6 bases from V and 3 bases from J; junction bases left unmatched: 4. Looked up from germline, CDR1 is SNHLY and CDR2 is FYNNEI. The CDR3 is CASSLTGEETQYF. CDR3 DNA: TGTGCCAGCAGCCTAACAGGGGAAGAGACCCAGTACTTC.

This clonotype was seen more than once but under ten times. The chain is built from TRBV16 and TRBJ2-5, with D unclear. V was trimmed by 0 bases and J by 4 bases, leaving 3 bases between them. In germline, CDR1 is KGHSY, CDR2 FQNENV. The CDR3 totals 12 residues. CDR3 nucleotides: TGTGCCAGCAGCCAATCTGGAGAGACCCAGTACTTC. It is translated as CASSQSGETQYF.

This clonotype is medium-sized in the sample. The chain couples TRBV11-2 to TRBJ2-5; TRBD1 might be the D (5 bases). V lost 4 bases and J lost 1, with 10 bases in between. This CDR3 is built from 14 residues. Looked up from germline, CDR1 is SGHAT and CDR2 is FQNNGV. Here the CDR3 reads CASSSRQRQETQYF. The CDR3 nucleotides read TGTGCCAGCAGCTCTAGACAGCGCCAAGAGACCCAGTACTTC.

Comments on this clonotype: Since a much larger clone is just one base distant, this may be a read error. The chain uses TRBV28 and TRBJ2-7, with D possibly TRBD1 on 5 matching bases. The V gene's germline CDR1 is MDHEN and CDR2 SYDVKM. This CDR3 is built from 14 residues. V was shortened by 7 bases and J by 3 bases, with 16 bases between the two germline ends. The CDR3 spells CASKPGQNIYEQYF. The CDR3 DNA reads TGTGCCAGCAAGCCTGGACAAAATATCTACGAGCAGTACTTC.

This clonotype was seen ten or more times. The chain couples TRBV7-3 to TRBJ2-7; a weak D match, TRBD2 (6 bases). The CDR3 totals 13 residues. Trimming took off 5 bases at V and 7 bases at J, with 15 bases between the two ends. Per the germline V gene, CDR1 is SGHTA and CDR2 is FQGTGA. Written as DNA, the CDR3 is TGTGCCAGCAGCCTCGCCGTTCGGGGGGAGCAGTACTTC. Its translation: CASSLAVRGEQYF.

The chain is built from TRBV7-2 and TRBJ2-6; maybe TRBD1 (6 bases). CDR3 length: 15 residues. V lost 6 bases and J 4 bases, leaving 13 bases between the germline ends. Germline CDR1 reads SGHTA; CDR2 reads FQGNSA. CDR3 coding DNA: TGTGCCAGCAGTCTAGGGGGACCCGGGGCCAACGTCCTGACTTTC. Its translation: CASSLGGPGANVLTF.

This clonotype is deemed medium-sized. The chain is built from TRBV6-2 or TRBV6-3 and TRBJ1-2; D might be TRBD1 (5 bases). This CDR3 is 14 amino acids long. V was shortened by 5 bases and J by 4 bases, with 14 bases between the two germline ends. Per germline, CDR1 MNHEY and CDR2 SVGEGT. CDR3 nucleotide sequence: TGTGCCAGCAGTCTTCTTCAGGGATTCTATGGCTACACCTTC. Translating it yields CASSLLQGFYGYTF.

This clonotype is labeled as medium-sized (0.01 to 0.1%). The chain uses TRBV29-1 and TRBJ2-1, with 11 bases lining up with TRBD2. Trimming at V came to 8 bases and at J to 3 bases, leaving 3 bases not matched to a gene. This CDR3 contains 13 residues. Per germline, CDR1 SQVTM and CDR2 ANQGSEA. The CDR3 reads CSSGTSGYNEQFF. The CDR3 region has the DNA TGCAGCTCAGGGACTAGCGGCTACAATGAGCAGTTCTTC.

This clonotype was recorded at least ten times. The chain combines TRBV6-6 with TRBJ2-5; D is possibly TRBD1 (6 bases). The germline V and J ends were trimmed by 0 bases and 5 bases, with 13 bases remaining between them. Germline assignment: CDR1 MNHNY and CDR2 SVGAGI (reference sequence). The CDR3 has 15 amino acids. The CDR3 here is CASSYSAGVDETQYF. CDR3 in DNA: TGTGCCAGCAGTTACTCGGCAGGGGTGGATGAGACCCAGTACTTC.

This clonotype is classed as medium-sized. V and J are TRBV19 and TRBJ1-4; D perhaps matches TRBD1 (5 bases). The CDR3 is 15 residues long. Germline V lookup: CDR1 LNHDA, CDR2 SQIVND (reference sequence). The V gene lost 6 bases and the J gene lost 8 bases, with 19 bases spanning the gap. The CDR3 sequence is CASRGREGPGEKLFF. The CDR3 DNA sequence: TGTGCCAGTAGGGGACGGGAGGGGCCGGGAGAAAAACTGTTTTTT.

This clonotype is labeled as medium-sized. V is TRBV7-8 and J is TRBJ2-5, with TRBD2 identical over 11 bases. Losses at the gene ends were 6 bases for V and 4 bases for J; bases not matched to a gene: 10. The CDR3 extends over 16 amino acids. The germline gives CDR1 SGHVS, CDR2 FQNEAQ. The CDR3 sequence: CASSFGLAGRGETQYF. The CDR3 DNA follows: TGTGCCAGCAGTTTTGGACTAGCGGGCAGAGGAGAGACCCAGTACTTC.

This clonotype showed up many times. The chain has TRBV12-3 or TRBV12-4 and TRBJ2-2, with 10 bases lining up with TRBD2. Trimming at V came to 6 bases and at J to 3 bases, leaving 10 bases not matched to a gene. The CDR3 totals 17 residues. The CDR3 is CASSLRSGGAYTGELFF. In nucleotides, the CDR3 is TGTGCCAGCAGCCTACGGAGCGGGGGGGCCTACACCGGGGAGCTGTTTTTT.

In its sample, this clonotype is medium-sized (0.01 to 0.1%). The V call is TRBV2, the J call TRBJ2-2; TRBD2 is a possible D gene (5 bases). Germline CDR1 reads SNHLY; CDR2 reads FYNNEI. This CDR3 spans 14 amino acids. V lost 7 bases, J lost 4 bases, and 13 bases lay in between. The CDR3 DNA follows: TGTGCCAGCACAAGGACGGACTTCACCGGGGAGCTGTTTTTT. Translated, it gives CASTRTDFTGELFF.